These 18 T cell receptor beta chains were sequenced from one sample in a study of CD8 T cells in ankylosing spondylitis. TCRdb recomputed calls from the 5' RACE reads with MiXCR, one row per CDR3 protein. The data show roughly 150,000 distinct CDR3 sequences, roughly 31% seen once. Sequenced material: synovial fluid, either unsorted or a sorted T cell fraction (not recorded which). The receptors were gathered from a male donor with ankylosing spondylitis.

This clonotype was seen just once. The chain is built from TRBV3-1 and TRBJ2-7, with 8 bases that match TRBD1. The germline V gene has CDR1 LGHDT and CDR2 YNNKEL (reference sequence). This CDR3 is built from 15 residues. V lost 0 bases and J lost 6; bases outside the gene matches: 7. The CDR3 loop is CASSQDVGQGGEQYF. DNA for the CDR3: TGTGCCAGCAGCCAAGATGTAGGACAGGGTGGCGAGCAGTACTTC.

This clonotype was found a few times. This chain links TRBV14 with TRBJ2-3; TRBD1 might be the D (6 bases). V was trimmed by 0 bases and J by 9 bases, leaving 10 bases between them. The CDR3 length is 13 residues. Germline V gives CDR1 SGHDN, CDR2 FVKESK. CDR3 in DNA: TGTGCCAGCAGCCAAGAACAGGGAATAACGCAGTATTTT. Its translation: CASSQEQGITQYF. The full variable domain, rest sourced from reference TRBV14 and TRBJ2-3, is EAGVTQFPSHSVIEKGQTVTLRCDPISGHDNLYWYRRVMGKEIKFLLHFVKESKQDESGMPNNRFLAERTGGTYSTLKVQPAELEDSGVYFCASSQEQGITQYFGPGTRLTVL.

The chain has TRBV30 and TRBJ1-3; D is perhaps TRBD1 (6 bases). Trimming cost V 6 bases and J 8 bases, with 14 bases left between them. The germline V gene encodes CDR1 GTSNPN and CDR2 SVGIG (reference sequence). The CDR3 spans 12 residues. CDR3 DNA: TGTGCCTGCCAAGAGGGGGGAGACACCATATATTTT. Amino acid sequence: CACQEGGDTIYF.

This sequence joins TRBV2 and TRBJ1-3; D gene unclear. This CDR3 spans 14 amino acids. V dropped 5 bases and J dropped 3 bases, with 11 bases sitting between them. Per the germline V gene, CDR1 is SNHLY and CDR2 is FYNNEI. CDR3 loop: CASSSDILGNTIYF. In DNA, the CDR3 is TGTGCCAGCAGTTCCGACATCCTTGGAAACACCATATATTTT.

J is TRBJ2-7 and V is TRBV29-1; TRBD2 matches at 8 bases. The CDR3 contains 13 residues. The germline V gene encodes CDR1 SQVTM and CDR2 ANQGSEA. V shed 5 bases, J shed 6 bases, and the junction held 9 bases outside the gene matches. The CDR3 protein is CSVTAGARFEQYF. The CDR3 nucleotides are TGCAGCGTTACAGCGGGAGCAAGGTTCGAGCAGTACTTC.

This clonotype has just a few counts. This chain links TRBV7-2 with TRBJ2-3; D gene ambiguous. The V and J ends lost 5 bases and 5 bases respectively, with 14 bases between them. CDR3 length equals 14 residues. The germline V gene has CDR1 SGHTA and CDR2 FQGNSA. The CDR3 DNA sequence: TGTGCCAGCAGCCCTACCGCTCGAGGAGATACGCAGTATTTT. Translation: CASSPTARGDTQYF. Together with reference TRBV7-2 and TRBJ2-3, the CDR3 gives the full variable domain: GAGVSQSPSNKVTEKGKDVELRCDPISGHTALYWYRQSLGQGLEFLIYFQGNSAPDKSGLPSDRFSAERTGGSVSTLTIQRTQQEDSAVYLCASSPTARGDTQYFGPGTRLTVL.

This chain connects TRBV7-6 to TRBJ1-2, with 9 bases identical to TRBD1. Losses at the gene ends were 5 bases for V and 2 bases for J; bases not matched to a gene: 9. The CDR3 loop spans 16 amino acids. Germline lookup yields CDR1 SGHVS and CDR2 FNYEAQ. CDR3: CASSEQTGGGNYGYTF. The CDR3 DNA reads as TGTGCCAGCAGCGAACAGACAGGGGGTGGAAACTATGGCTACACCTTC.

V gene TRBV20-1 combines with J gene TRBJ2-3; D call uncertain. The V gene's germline CDR1 is DFQATT and CDR2 SNEGSKA (reference sequence). The CDR3 is 14 residues long. The V and J ends lost 5 bases and 6 bases respectively, with 18 bases between them. This CDR3 is CSADHSWVRDTQYF. The CDR3 DNA reads TGCAGTGCTGACCACTCGTGGGTGAGGGATACGCAGTATTTT.

V and J are TRBV28 and TRBJ1-2; D gene unclear. Germline V gene data show CDR1 as MDHEN and CDR2 as SYDVKM. The CDR3 sequence is 12 residues long. The V and J ends lost 6 bases and 1 base respectively, with 6 bases between them. The CDR3 DNA sequence: TGTGCCAGCAGACCTGATAACTATGGCTACACCTTC. It specifies CASRPDNYGYTF.

The chain joins TRBV20-1 to TRBJ1-6; D gene uncertain. Germline V gene data show CDR1 as DFQATT and CDR2 as SNEGSKA (reference sequence). The CDR3 spans 14 residues. V was trimmed by 6 bases and J by 7 bases, leaving 16 bases between them. CDR3 residues: CSAFDPGSNSPLHF. DNA for the CDR3: TGCAGTGCATTCGACCCGGGCTCCAATTCACCCCTCCACTTT.

This clonotype was found a few times. The chain is built from TRBV7-6 and TRBJ2-7; D is possibly TRBD2 (6 bases). V lost 5 bases to trimming and J lost 4 bases, with 18 bases between them. The CDR3 has 15 residues. Germline values: CDR1 SGHVS, CDR2 FNYEAQ. This CDR3 reads CASSPGLERGYEQYF. Here the CDR3 DNA reads TGTGCCAGCAGCCCGGGACTGGAAAGAGGATACGAGCAGTACTTC.

This clonotype appeared a few times. The chain joins TRBV5-1 to TRBJ2-3, with no clear D. The CDR3 spans 13 residues. CDR1 is SGHRS, CDR2 YFSETQ, per germline. V dropped 2 bases and J dropped 2 bases, with 6 bases sitting between them. For the CDR3, the DNA is TGCGCCAGCAGCTTACTGGTCACAGATACGCAGTATTTT. Its protein product is CASSLLVTDTQYF.

This clonotype was recorded a few times. V gene TRBV20-1 combines with J gene TRBJ2-3; 9 bases are shared with TRBD2. The CDR3 totals 16 residues. Germline V gene data show CDR1 as DFQATT and CDR2 as SNEGSKA (reference sequence). The junction had 11 bases not matched to a gene; V was cut back by 5 bases and J by 2 bases. The DNA for the CDR3 is TGCAGTGCTCGCCGCCCCCTAGCGGGGAACACAGATACGCAGTATTTT. Translation: CSARRPLAGNTDTQYF.

The sample holds a few counts of this clonotype. The chain combines TRBV7-8 with TRBJ1-2, with D possibly TRBD1 on 6 matching bases. Deletions cut 5 bases from V and 3 bases from J, with 16 bases between. This CDR3 is built from 15 residues. Germline V gene data show CDR1 as SGHVS and CDR2 as FQNEAQ. The CDR3, as DNA: TGTGCCAGCAGCCGGACCGGAGGGGGGTACTATGGCTACACCTTC. Translated: CASSRTGGGYYGYTF.

V gene TRBV30 combines with J gene TRBJ1-1; D is ambiguous. With 2 bases removed from V and 6 bases from J, the gap between germline ends came to 7 bases. CDR3 length: 11 amino acids. Germline V gives CDR1 GTSNPN, CDR2 SVGIG (reference sequence). Here the CDR3 reads CAWSSSSEAFF. The DNA for the CDR3 is TGTGCCTGGAGTTCATCCTCTGAAGCTTTCTTT.

This clonotype appeared a few times. This sequence joins TRBV30 and TRBJ2-7; 8 positions agree with TRBD2. The trim removed 1 base at V and 6 bases at J, leaving 11 bases unmatched. CDR1 and CDR2 (germline): GTSNPN, SVGIG (reference sequence). CDR3 length equals 15 residues. The CDR3 DNA sequence: TGTGCCTGGAGTGCGGGACTAGTGGAGGCGCTCGAGCAGTACTTC. It specifies CAWSAGLVEALEQYF.

The genes are TRBV5-1 and TRBJ1-4; 7 positions match TRBD1. This CDR3 is built from 15 residues. Germline trimming cut 4 bases from V and 5 bases from J; bases unmatched to any gene: 8. CDR1 and CDR2 (germline): SGHRS, YFSETQ. In nucleotides, the CDR3 is TGCGCCAGCAGCACCAGACAGGGCCCAAATGAAAAACTGTTTTTT. The encoded protein is CASSTRQGPNEKLFF.

In its sample, this clonotype was seen a few times. This rearrangement joins TRBV18 to TRBJ1-1; possibly TRBD1 for D (5 bases). The CDR3 loop spans 13 amino acids. Germline values: CDR1 KGHSH, CDR2 LQKENI. Trimming removed 5 bases at V and 5 bases at J, with 12 bases between. This CDR3 reads CASSTRVGTEAFF. CDR3 coding DNA: TGTGCCAGCTCAACCAGGGTTGGGACTGAAGCTTTCTTT. The entire variable domain, with the rest obtained from reference TRBV18 and TRBJ1-1, is as follows: NAGVMQNPRHLVRRRGQEARLRCSPMKGHSHVYWYRQLPEEGLKFMVYLQKENIIDESGMPKERFSAEFPKEGPSILRIQQVVRGDSAAYFCASSTRVGTEAFFGQGTRLTVV.